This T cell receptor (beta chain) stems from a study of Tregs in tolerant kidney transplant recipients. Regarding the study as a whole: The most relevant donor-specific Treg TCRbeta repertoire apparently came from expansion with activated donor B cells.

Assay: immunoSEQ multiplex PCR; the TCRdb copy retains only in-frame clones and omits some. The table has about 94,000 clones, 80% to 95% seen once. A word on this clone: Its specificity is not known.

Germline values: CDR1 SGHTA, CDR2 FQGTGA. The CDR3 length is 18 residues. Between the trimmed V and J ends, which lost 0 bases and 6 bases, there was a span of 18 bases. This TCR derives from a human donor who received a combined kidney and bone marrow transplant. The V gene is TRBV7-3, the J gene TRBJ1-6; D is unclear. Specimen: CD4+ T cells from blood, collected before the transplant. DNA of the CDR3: TGTGCCAGCAGCTTAACCGAGTGGAGGACCGTTCTTAATTCACCCCTCCACTTT. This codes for CASSLTEWRTVLNSPLHF.